The text below deals with one TCR beta chain. The data were taken from a study of PD-1 blockade in mismatch repair-deficient tumors. This CDR3 contains 16 residues. Trimming shortened V by 0 bases and J by 0 bases, and 10 bases separated the two germline ends. Germline V lookup: CDR1 LGHNA, CDR2 YSLEER. The assay was immunoSEQ multiplex PCR, and TCRdb's table has in-frame clones only and misses some. This repertoire shows around 120,000 clones, 88% found once; its top ten account for 10% to 15%. This sequence joins TRBV4-3 and TRBJ2-3; no definite D call. The source of this sequence is an adult with mismatch repair-deficient cancer. The sequencing here drew on peripheral blood, taken just under 74 weeks after starting pembrolizumab. The CDR3 sequence: CASSQENYRSTDTQYF. CDR3 in DNA: TGCGCCAGCAGCCAAGAAAACTACCGGAGCACAGATACGCAGTATTTT.